This TCR beta chain derives from a study of OX40 agonist ivuxolimab in advanced cancers. Assay: immunoSEQ multiplex PCR; the TCRdb copy retains only in-frame clones and omits some. This table has fewer than 15,000 clones, over 70% appearing once. Overall study results and limits: Clonal expansion among partial responders at 0.1-3.0 mg/kg ranked near the lowest.

This clone is deemed medium-sized. Its specificity is not known. This CDR3 comprises 15 residues. The V end lost 4 bases, the J end lost 4 bases, and 17 bases lay between the germline ends. The germline V gene encodes CDR1 SGDLS and CDR2 YYNGEE. The sample was CD4+ or CD8+ T cells sorted from blood, taken in a trial of the OX40 agonist ivuxolimab. The receptor was isolated from an adult with an advanced solid tumor such as melanoma, head and neck, liver or kidney cancer. This chain joins TRBV9 and TRBJ1-2; unclear D gene. The DNA for the CDR3 is TGTGCCAGCAGCTCTCCCGGCGGGTACCTCTATGGCTACACCTTC. It specifies CASSSPGGYLYGYTF.